The present entry profiles one T cell receptor delta chain with its context. TCRdb called clones from the RT-PCR reads again using CATT. This table has 2,500 to 3,500 delta-chain clones, under 6.5% appearing once. This sample stems from a study of gamma-delta T cells after stem cell transplantation. Deletions cut 3 bases from V and 7 bases from J, with 14 bases between. CDR1 is GEAIGNYY, CDR2 EKD, per germline. The CDR3 runs 14 residues. Sequencing was carried out using gamma-delta T cells. This TCR came from a human donor. It is not recorded whose cells these are; they may come from a transplant donor. The rearrangement uses TRDV2 and TRDJ2; D is perhaps TRDD2 (5 bases). CDR3 DNA: TGTGCCTGTGACCGCCTTCGGGTAGAAGCACAACTCTTCTTT. This translates into CACDRLRVEAQLFF.